The text below deals with one T cell receptor (beta chain). In the study's own analysis: Amplification of reference gene primers was used by the study to estimate nucleated cell counts. Sequencing was performed with immunoSEQ multiplex PCR; in TCRdb, only in-frame clones are kept and a portion is missing. V and J calls and clone size follow that table, whereas D and trimming were derived from the DNA. The profile covers about 140,000 clones, with about four fifths appearing a single time and around 3.8% taken by the ten largest. These data belong to a study of blood T cell repertoires in COVID-19. Background on the study: Spain, Italy and the United States supplied samples that represented acute and convalescent COVID-19. Sample material is recorded as cDNA or gDNA derived from T cells, B-cell-depleted T cells, or PBMCs.

Germline V CDR1 and CDR2: KGHSH, LQKENI. The CDR3 contains 15 residues. The junction had 6 bases not matched to a gene; V was cut back by 2 bases and J by 2 bases. The TCR originated in a man aged 65 to 79 who had recovered from COVID-19. This chain connects TRBV18 to TRBJ2-7; 7 nucleotides match TRBD1. Sequenced sample: peripheral blood. The CDR3 coding sequence is TGTGCCAGCTCACCAACAGGGGATATGACCTACGAGCAGTACTTC. This encodes CASSPTGDMTYEQYF.